These T cell receptor beta chains were read from a single sample in a study of cytomegalovirus exposure and HLA in healthy donors. The method was immunoSEQ multiplex PCR; TCRdb's version includes in-frame clones alone and lacks a portion of them. The profile shows 150,000 or so clones, about three quarters of them singletons. Sequenced material: PBMCs. Receptor source: a man aged 35 to 55 in good health and CMV-seropositive. Each CDR3 is given with its conserved first and last residue. The D gene is left open where the match is weak. Where a row states a size, it is once, few, many or the class of an expanded clone; other rows omit it.

TRBJ1-2	TRBD1	-	TRBV29-1	TGCAGCGTCGGACAGGGACCCTATGGCTACACCTTC	CSVGQGPYGYTF
TRBJ2-3	TRBD1	few	TRBV11-3	TGTGCCAGCAGCTTATCGGGACAGGGGGTATTCACAGATACGCAGTATTTT	CASSLSGQGVFTDTQYF
TRBJ1-1	-	once	TRBV19	TGTGCCAGTAGTACCCCCGGGAGCCGCACTGAAGCTTTCTTT	CASSTPGSRTEAFF
TRBJ1-5	TRBD1	-	TRBV7-6	TGTGCCAGCAGCTTGAGGGGGCCGGGAGCTGATAGCAATCAGCCCCAGCATTTT	CASSLRGPGADSNQPQHF
TRBJ2-7	TRBD1	-	TRBV7-9	TGTGCCAGCAGCTTCGGACAGGGGGCGCACGAGCAGTACTTC	CASSFGQGAHEQYF
TRBJ2-3	-	-	TRBV6-6	TGTGCCAGCTCGCCAGGGGCAGATACGCAGTATTTT	CASSPGADTQYF
TRBJ2-4	-	-	TRBV7-2	TGTGCCAGCAGCCCGGGTTGGGGAGGGGGAAACAGTCAGTACTTC	CASSPGWGGGNSQYF
TRBJ2-3	TRBD2	-	TRBV23-1	TGCGCCAGCAGTCCCCTAGCGGGAGCGGGTGATACGCAGTATTTT	CASSPLAGAGDTQYF
TRBJ1-1	-	-	TRBV7-9	TGTTCCAGCAGCTTAGCGCTGACGGGATTCATGAACACTGAAGCTTTCTTT	CSSSLALTGFMNTEAFF
TRBJ2-1	-	-	TRBV27	TGTGCCAGCAGTTCCCGGGACTTCAGCTCCTACAATGAGCAGTTCTTC	CASSSRDFSSYNEQFF
TRBJ1-5	-	-	TRBV4-1	TGCGCCAGCAGCCGGTCGGGACACACCAATCAGCCCCAGCATTTT	CASSRSGHTNQPQHF
TRBJ2-3	TRBD2	-	TRBV5-6	TGTGCCAGCAGCCATCTAGCGGTCACAGATACGCAGTATTTT	CASSHLAVTDTQYF
TRBJ1-1	-	-	TRBV27	TGTGCCAGCAGTTTATCCGCCGGGGGGAACACTGAAGCTTTCTTT	CASSLSAGGNTEAFF
TRBJ2-1	-	-	TRBV6-6	TGTGCCAGCAGTTACGTGGCGGGATCGGGTACTGAGCAGTTCTTC	CASSYVAGSGTEQFF
TRBJ2-2	TRBD1	-	TRBV9	TGTGCCAGCCGGACAGGGGAAGTCGGGGAGCTGTTTTTT	CASRTGEVGELFF
TRBJ2-7	TRBD2	-	TRBV2	TGTGCCAGCGGGAGGGAAACCTACGAGCAGTACTTC	CASGRETYEQYF
TRBJ1-3	TRBD1	-	TRBV6-1	TGTGCCAGCAGTACCCAGACAGGGGTTGGAAACACCATATATTTT	CASSTQTGVGNTIYF
TRBJ1-5	-	-	TRBV7-2	TGTGCCAGCAGCCGAGATGATCAGCCCCAGCATTTT	CASSRDDQPQHF
TRBJ1-2	TRBD1	-	TRBV5-4	TGTGCCAGCAGCTCCGGAAAATCCACAGGGGAAAGCTACACCTTC	CASSSGKSTGESYTF
TRBJ2-5	-	-	TRBV25-1	TGTGCCAGCAGTGAAGGGGGGGCGGGATTGGAGACCCAGTACTTC	CASSEGGAGLETQYF
TRBJ1-5	TRBD1	once	TRBV7-3	TGTGCCAGCAGCCCCCCCGGGGACAGGGATCAGCCCCAGCATTTT	CASSPPGDRDQPQHF
TRBJ1-2	-	few	TRBV6-5	TGTGCCAGCAGTGCGGACCCGGGGGGCTATGGCTACACCTTC	CASSADPGGYGYTF
TRBJ2-3	TRBD2	-	TRBV5-1	TGCGCCAGCAGCCCGGACCTAGCGGGAGGGCGCACAGATACGCAGTATTTT	CASSPDLAGGRTDTQYF
TRBJ1-5	TRBD1	-	TRBV7-8	TGTGCCAGCAGCCGGGACAGTAATCAGCCCCAGCATTTT	CASSRDSNQPQHF
TRBJ2-7	TRBD2	-	TRBV19	TGTGCCAGTAGTATAAGAGGGAGGGCCTACGAGCAGTACTTC	CASSIRGRAYEQYF
TRBJ2-7	TRBD1	-	TRBV27	TGTGCCAGCAGCCCTACTTGGACAGGGGGCTACGAGCAGTACTTC	CASSPTWTGGYEQYF
TRBJ1-1	TRBD1	-	TRBV7-9	TGTGCCAGCACCATCTTGGGGGGACAGGGGGACACTGAAGCTTTCTTT	CASTILGGQGDTEAFF
TRBJ2-7	TRBD1	-	TRBV10-3	TGTGCCACAGGGGGCCAAACCTACGAGCAGTACTTC	CATGGQTYEQYF
TRBJ1-5	TRBD1	-	TRBV19	TGTGCCAGTCGTCACAGGGGTTTAAATCAGCCCCAGCATTTT	CASRHRGLNQPQHF
TRBJ1-1	-	-	TRBV15	TGTGCCACCAGCAGAGACTACAGGAACACTGAAGCTTTCTTT	CATSRDYRNTEAFF
TRBJ1-4	TRBD1	few	TRBV6-1	TGTGCCAGCAGTCCACAGGGGCCTGAAAAACTGTTTTTT	CASSPQGPEKLFF
TRBJ2-5	-	-	TRBV5-4	TGTGCCAGCAGCTTGACAGCGGCTATACAAGAGACCCAGTACTTC	CASSLTAAIQETQYF
TRBJ2-6	-	few	TRBV7-3	TGTGCCAGCAGCTTAGTCTCCGGGGTCGGGGCCAACGTCCTGACTTTC	CASSLVSGVGANVLTF
TRBJ1-1	-	-	TRBV28	TGTGCCAGCCTCCCCCCCGGGCAGGGCCCCACTGAAGCTTTCTTT	CASLPPGQGPTEAFF
TRBJ1-1	TRBD1	-	TRBV30	TGTGCCTGGAGTTGGACAGGGGGAACTGAAGCTTTCTTT	CAWSWTGGTEAFF
TRBJ2-7	-	-	TRBV28	TGTGCCAGCACCCAGCGGAGGGTGGGAGAGCAGTACTTC	CASTQRRVGEQYF
TRBJ1-1	-	-	TRBV7-6	TGTGCCAGCAGTCAAAAGGAGGGCACTGAAGCTTTCTTT	CASSQKEGTEAFF
TRBJ2-6	-	-	TRBV28	TGTGCCAGCAGTCCGGGGGGGGCCAACGTCCTGACTTTC	CASSPGGANVLTF
TRBJ2-1	TRBD2	few	TRBV5-5	TGTGCCAGCAGTCCCCGGCGCCTAGCGGGAGGAGGGCCCTACAATGAGCAGTTCTTC	CASSPRRLAGGGPYNEQFF
TRBJ1-1	-	-	TRBV19	TGTGCCAGTACGCAGGGGATTTGGGGCACTGAAGCTTTCTTT	CASTQGIWGTEAFF